There are many counts of the clone carrying this TCR beta chain. Time point specified: blood at routine non-recurrence follow-up after resection. Whole RNA was taken from tumor, nontumor lung or frozen PBMC; it was then sequenced unsorted. The CDR3 loop spans 13 amino acids. The germline V and J ends were trimmed by 1 base and 9 bases, with 9 bases remaining between them. Germline loops: CDR1 SGHTA, CDR2 FQGNSA. This entry is derived from a study of spatial heterogeneity in lung cancer. Background on the study: Sequenced were any available follow-up PBMC samples, which had been obtained a median of about two years after resection. Within raw reads, each unique TCR and UMI combination appeared on average more than ten times.

TCRdb called the 5' RACE reads again in MiXCR, with one record for every CDR3 protein. The data show about 50,000 distinct CDR3 sequences, around 6.7% seen once. The rearrangement uses TRBV7-2 and TRBJ2-2; D is unresolved. The material was PBMCs, obtained at follow-up. The receptor's source is a female donor with early-stage non-small cell lung cancer. In DNA form, the CDR3 reads TGTGCCAGCAGCTTAGGCCCCAGTCGGGAGCTGTTTTTT. Amino acid sequence: CASSLGPSRELFF.